Listed here is a single T cell receptor beta chain. The entry originates in a study of T cells in Graves' hyperthyroidism and ophthalmopathy. It was RNA transcripts that yielded the amplified TCR beta CDR3 regions. Using the HTBI primer set, a first-round RT-PCR was run on the TCR CDR3. TCRdb used MiXCR to reprocess the multiplex PCR reads, holding one entry per CDR3 protein. The sample holds about 640,000 distinct CDR3 sequences, about a fifth seen once. This CDR3 has 14 amino acids. Germline trimming cut 1 base from V and 9 bases from J; bases unmatched to any gene: 6. CDR1 MGHRA and CDR2 YSYEKL come from the germline V gene. Together with thyroid ultrasound, orbital computed tomography, serum thyroxine and TRAb, clinical symptoms were used for diagnoses.

Material for sequencing was blood. This receptor was taken from a man aged 30 to 45 with Graves' ophthalmopathy. This chain uses TRBV4-1 with TRBJ1-5; 7 nucleotides align to TRBD1. The CDR3 DNA reads as TGCGCCAGCAGCCAAGTGGAAGGGGGCTTGCCCCAGCATTTT. This gives the protein CASSQVEGGLPQHF.